Presented here are 31 T cell receptor beta chains from one specimen sequenced in a study of siplizumab effects on memory and regulatory T cells. Repertoires were generated with immunoSEQ multiplex PCR, while TCRdb's copy carries only in-frame clones and drops some. The sample carries about 91,000 clones, approximately 94% recorded once. The sequenced sample was CD8+ T cells sorted from blood. Every receptor here comes from a human donor in good health.

The chain uses TRBV5-6 and TRBJ2-7; D is possibly TRBD1 or TRBD2 (5 bases each). V was clipped by 4 bases and J by 2 bases, with 13 bases between them. The CDR3 is 14 residues long. CDR1 and CDR2 from the germline V gene are SGHDT and YYEEEE. The CDR3 region is CASSVGDGAYEQYF. CDR3 nucleotides: TGTGCCAGCAGCGTAGGGGACGGAGCCTACGAGCAGTACTTC.

The rearrangement uses TRBV21-1 and TRBJ2-3; the DNA was not used to check the table's D call, TRBD2. TRBV21-1 is termed a pseudogene. The CDR3 is 18 residues long. The CDR3: CASSKVTSGRIGTDTQYF. CDR3 nucleotide sequence: TGTGCCAGCAGCAAAGTTACTAGCGGGAGAATTGGCACAGATACGCAGTATTTT.

In nucleotides, the CDR3 is TGCGCCAGCCCTACCCCGGGACTGGCTTACACAGATACGCAGTATTTT. Amino acids: CASPTPGLAYTDTQYF. The chain recombines TRBV10-1 with TRBJ2-3; possibly TRBD2 for D (6 bases). Looked up from germline, CDR1 is WNHNN and CDR2 is SYGVQD (reference sequence). The CDR3 length is 16 residues. V shed 8 bases and J shed 2 bases, with 20 bases lying between them.

CDR3 nucleotide sequence: TGTGCCACCAGGGCGGGGGGGACCTACGAGCAGTACTTC. Translated: CATRAGGTYEQYF. This sequence joins TRBV19 and TRBJ2-7, with 9 bases fitting TRBD2. Trimming took 10 bases from V and 2 from J; bases not matched to a gene: 6. The germline V gene encodes CDR1 LNHDA and CDR2 SQIVND (reference sequence). CDR3 length: 13 residues. The entire variable domain, with the rest obtained from reference TRBV19 and TRBJ2-7, is as follows: DGGITQSPKYLFRKEGQNVTLSCEQNLNHDAMYWYRQDPGQGLRLIYYSQIVNDFQKGDIAEGYSVSREKKESFPLTVTSAQKNPTAFYLCATRAGGTYEQYFGPGTRLTVT.

The gene calls are TRBV2 and TRBJ2-2; 8 bases are shared with TRBD1. J gave up 7 bases and V 4 bases, and 8 bases lay outside the gene matches. The CDR3 spans 15 residues. Germline CDR1 and CDR2: SNHLY and FYNNEI. CDR3 protein: CASSAGQGWIGELFF. The DNA of the CDR3 is TGTGCCAGCAGTGCTGGACAGGGTTGGATCGGGGAGCTGTTTTTT.

The chain combines TRBV7-6 with TRBJ2-2; D remains unclear. Germline-derived CDR1 and CDR2 are SGHVS and FNYEAQ. This CDR3 comprises 15 residues. The V end lost 1 base, the J end lost 1 base, and 7 bases lay between the germline ends. DNA for the CDR3: TGTGCCAGCAGCTTAGGTGCGGAGAACACCGGGGAGCTGTTTTTT. It translates to CASSLGAENTGELFF. The whole variable domain, remainder taken from reference TRBV7-6 and TRBJ2-2, is GAGVSQSPRYKVTKRGQDVALRCDPISGHVSLYWYRQALGQGPEFLTYFNYEAQQDKSGLPNDRFSAERPEGSISTLTIQRTEQRDSAMYRCASSLGAENTGELFFGEGSRLTVL.

This clone was seen once. The sample has other DNA sequences that encode this CDR3 too. This sequence joins TRBV30 and TRBJ2-7, with TRBD2 as a possible D gene (6 bases). The length of the CDR3 is 13 residues. V lost 0 bases and J 1 base, leaving 7 bases between the germline ends. Germline V gives CDR1 GTSNPN, CDR2 SVGIG (reference sequence). The CDR3 sequence is CAWSVGGSYEQYF. The CDR3, as DNA: TGTGCCTGGAGTGTCGGGGGATCCTACGAGCAGTACTTC.

J is TRBJ1-4 and V is TRBV21-1; the table assigns TRBD1, which was not confirmed against the DNA. TRBV21-1 is labeled a pseudogene. The CDR3 extends over 16 amino acids. CDR3 amino acids: CASSKGSGRGDEKLFF. Here the CDR3 DNA reads TGTGCCAGCAGCAAAGGCTCGGGCAGGGGAGATGAAAAACTGTTTTTT.

CDR3 residues: CATSRDRQASGASYEQYF. DNA of the CDR3: TGTGCCACCAGCAGAGATAGGCAGGCTAGCGGGGCCTCCTACGAGCAGTACTTC. The chain joins TRBV15 to TRBJ2-5; 9 nucleotides match TRBD2. Judging by the DNA end, TRBJ2-7 fits better; the J call may be wrong. This CDR3 comprises 18 residues. CDR1 and CDR2 from the germline V gene are LNHNV and YYDKDF (reference sequence).

V and J are TRBV6-6 and TRBJ1-1; TRBD1 might be the D (5 bases). The CDR3 covers 14 residues. CDR1 MNHNY and CDR2 SVGAGI come from the germline V gene (reference sequence). Trimming cost V 7 bases and J 1 base, with 13 bases left between them. The CDR3 DNA follows: TGTGCCAGCATCTTACAAGGACAGAACACTGAAGCTTTCTTT. Encoded protein: CASILQGQNTEAFF.

The chain has TRBV6-5 and TRBJ2-5, with a possible D match to TRBD1 (6 bases). The length of the CDR3 is 14 residues. The germline gives CDR1 MNHEY, CDR2 SVGAGI. Trimming pared 5 bases from V and 2 bases from J, leaving 12 bases between. The CDR3: CASSRGTGQETQYF. CDR3 in DNA: TGTGCCAGCAGTAGGGGAACAGGGCAAGAGACCCAGTACTTC.

The V gene is TRBV6-5, the J gene TRBJ2-1, with unresolved D. The CDR3 covers 13 residues. Germline V gives CDR1 MNHEY, CDR2 SVGAGI. Deletions cut 0 bases from V and 10 bases from J, with 10 bases between. The CDR3 spells CASSYSHTYEQFF. The CDR3 DNA reads as TGTGCCAGCAGTTACTCACACACCTACGAGCAGTTCTTC.

V usage is TRBV4-1 and J usage is TRBJ2-2, with D possibly being TRBD2 (6 bases). The CDR3 is made up of 15 amino acids. V lost 2 bases and J 3 bases, leaving 10 bases between the germline ends. In germline, CDR1 is MGHRA, CDR2 YSYEKL. CDR3 nucleotide sequence: TGCGCCAGCAGCCAACCCACGGGGGACACCGGGGAGCTGTTTTTT. Translation: CASSQPTGDTGELFF.

There are a few counts of this clone. This chain joins TRBV4-1 and TRBJ1-6; perhaps TRBD1 as D (5 bases). CDR3 length: 15 amino acids. Per germline, CDR1 MGHRA and CDR2 YSYEKL. V lost 1 base and J lost 7, with 11 bases in between. CDR3 nucleotides: TGCGCCAGCAGCCAAGCTTGGGGGAAGAATTCACCCCTCCACTTT. Translating gives CASSQAWGKNSPLHF.

The chain carries TRBV7-9 and TRBJ2-2; D remains ambiguous. This CDR3 region has 12 residues. Germline values: CDR1 SEHNR, CDR2 FQNEAQ (reference sequence). V was trimmed by 2 bases and J by 8 bases, leaving 6 bases between them. The CDR3 spells CASSLLKGELFF. CDR3 bases: TGTGCCAGCAGCTTACTAAAGGGGGAGCTGTTTTTT. Full variable domain (outside the CDR3, taken from reference TRBV7-9 and TRBJ2-2): DTGVSQNPRHKITKRGQNVTFRCDPISEHNRLYWYRQTLGQGPEFLTYFQNEAQLEKSRLLSDRFSAERPKGSFSTLEIQRTEQGDSAMYLCASSLLKGELFFGEGSRLTVL.

The V and J genes are TRBV5-6 and TRBJ2-1, with D perhaps matching TRBD1 (6 bases). Looked up from germline, CDR1 is SGHDT and CDR2 is YYEEEE. The V end lost 3 bases, the J end lost 10 bases, and 17 bases lay between the germline ends. CDR3 size: 14 residues. The CDR3 DNA follows: TGTGCCAGCAGCTCCCTCTTCTACAGGGACGAGCAGTTCTTC. Amino acid sequence: CASSSLFYRDEQFF.

This clone ranks as medium-sized. The DNA for the CDR3 is TGTGCCAGCAGCCACACCCGGGGGTCTGGAAACACCATATATTTT. Its protein product is CASSHTRGSGNTIYF. J is TRBJ1-3 and V is TRBV7-9; TRBD1 might be the D (5 bases). Trimming took off 5 bases at V and 1 base at J, with 12 bases between the two ends. Germline assignment: CDR1 SEHNR and CDR2 FQNEAQ (reference sequence). This CDR3 is 15 amino acids long.

This clone came up once. The rearrangement links TRBV7-9 to TRBJ1-2, with D unresolved. Germline V gives CDR1 SEHNR, CDR2 FQNEAQ (reference sequence). The CDR3 runs 13 residues. Trimming cost V 3 bases and J 3 bases, with 8 bases left between them. This CDR3 reads CASSFNSYYGYTF. The DNA for the CDR3 is TGTGCCAGCAGCTTTAACAGCTACTATGGCTACACCTTC. Based on the CDR3 plus reference TRBV7-9 and TRBJ1-2, the full variable domain is DTGVSQNPRHKITKRGQNVTFRCDPISEHNRLYWYRQTLGQGPEFLTYFQNEAQLEKSRLLSDRFSAERPKGSFSTLEIQRTEQGDSAMYLCASSFNSYYGYTFGSGTRLTVV.

In the case of this clone: This CDR3 is also generated by other DNA sequences in the sample. The gene calls are TRBV13 and TRBJ2-7; D call uncertain. The germline CDR1 and CDR2 sequences are PRHDT and FYEKMQ (reference sequence). The CDR3 consists of 14 residues. V gave up 0 bases and J gave up 3 bases, with 9 bases separating them. DNA of the CDR3: TGTGCCAGCAGCTTAGGCCTCAGCAGCTACGAGCAGTACTTC. It codes for CASSLGLSSYEQYF.

The chain is built from TRBV7-9 and TRBJ1-2, with 7 nucleotides matching TRBD1. J was trimmed by 4 bases and V by 3 bases; bases with no gene match: 5. The CDR3 is 14 residues long. Germline V CDR1 and CDR2: SEHNR, FQNEAQ (reference sequence). In DNA form, the CDR3 reads TGTGCCAGCAGCTTGCCGACAGGGATCTATGGCTACACCTTC. It yields the protein CASSLPTGIYGYTF.

The chain employs TRBV7-9 and TRBJ2-7, with 14 bases lining up with TRBD2. V lost 6 bases to trimming and J lost 4 bases; unmatched junction nucleotides: 2. CDR1 and CDR2 (germline): SEHNR, FQNEAQ (reference sequence). The CDR3 has 14 residues. In nucleotides, the CDR3 is TGTGCCAGCAGTGGGACTAGCGGGGGATACGAGCAGTACTTC. This codes for CASSGTSGGYEQYF.

V is TRBV7-9 and J is TRBJ2-7; 7 nucleotides line up with TRBD2. The V gene's germline CDR1 is SEHNR and CDR2 FQNEAQ (reference sequence). CDR3 length: 14 residues. With 5 bases clipped from V and 7 bases from J, the junction kept 11 bases outside the gene matches. The chain's CDR3 is CASSARDYLREQYF. The DNA of the CDR3 is TGTGCCAGCAGCGCCCGGGACTATCTACGGGAGCAGTACTTC.

This chain connects TRBV4-1 to TRBJ1-1; no clear D. Per the germline V gene, CDR1 is MGHRA and CDR2 is YSYEKL. Trimming cost V 9 bases and J 3 bases, with 11 bases left between them. This CDR3 spans 12 amino acids. CDR3 nucleotides: TGCGCCAGTCGCGGGGATGACACTGAAGCTTTCTTT. Translation: CASRGDDTEAFF.

The V and J genes are TRBV7-8 and TRBJ2-1, with no clear D. V was pared by 0 bases and J by 4 bases, with 7 bases between. The CDR3 has 14 amino acids. The germline V gene has CDR1 SGHVS and CDR2 FQNEAQ. In DNA, the CDR3 is TGTGCCAGCAGCTTAGCGTGGCAGTACAATGAGCAGTTCTTC. Translating gives CASSLAWQYNEQFF.

The chain carries TRBV6-5 and TRBJ2-1, with D perhaps assigned TRBD1 or TRBD2 (5 bases each). CDR1 MNHEY and CDR2 SVGAGI come from the germline V gene. The CDR3 is made up of 13 amino acids. V was cut by 2 bases and J by 7 bases, with 9 bases left in between. This CDR3 is CASSYGTANEQFF. CDR3 coding DNA: TGTGCCAGCAGTTACGGGACGGCTAATGAGCAGTTCTTC.

The V and J genes are TRBV19 and TRBJ2-7, with TRBD2 identical over 10 bases. The CDR3 has 14 amino acids. Germline CDR1 and CDR2: LNHDA and SQIVND (reference sequence). The J segment lost 5 bases and the V segment lost 6 bases, leaving 7 bases of the junction unmatched. CDR3 in amino acids: CASSWGLANDEQYF. The CDR3 DNA reads TGTGCCAGTAGCTGGGGACTAGCGAACGACGAGCAGTACTTC.

The rearrangement links TRBV5-6 to TRBJ1-1, with a weak D call TRBD1 (5 bases). The V gene lost 2 bases and the J gene lost 0 bases, with 8 bases spanning the gap. CDR1 and CDR2 from the germline V gene are SGHDT and YYEEEE. The CDR3 extends over 14 amino acids. The CDR3 loop is CASSLGEMNTEAFF. As DNA, the CDR3 is TGTGCCAGCAGCTTAGGGGAGATGAACACTGAAGCTTTCTTT.

The count of this clone is one. The chain carries TRBV11-2 and TRBJ1-1; no clear D. This CDR3 contains 15 residues. V lost 0 bases and J 0 bases, leaving 8 bases between the germline ends. Germline CDR1 SGHAT, CDR2 FQNNGV. In nucleotides, the CDR3 is TGTGCCAGCAGCTTAGACGGTCAAATGAACACTGAAGCTTTCTTT. Translation gives CASSLDGQMNTEAFF. The whole variable domain, filled in from reference TRBV11-2 and TRBJ1-1, reads EAGVAQSPRYKIIEKRQSVAFWCNPISGHATLYWYQQILGQGPKLLIQFQNNGVVDDSQLPKDRFSAERLKGVDSTLKIQPAKLEDSAVYLCASSLDGQMNTEAFFGQGTRLTVV.

The gene calls are TRBV27 and TRBJ2-1; D is unresolved. There are 15 residues in the CDR3. The germline V and J ends were trimmed by 6 bases and 5 bases, with 17 bases remaining between them. Germline lookup yields CDR1 MNHEY and CDR2 SMNVEV (reference sequence). The CDR3 spells CASSDDPYGHNEQFF. The CDR3 DNA reads TGTGCCAGCAGCGATGACCCTTACGGACACAATGAGCAGTTCTTC.

The V gene is TRBV7-6, the J gene TRBJ1-1; D unresolved. V was pared by 5 bases and J by 6 bases, with 19 bases between. The CDR3 runs to 15 residues. In germline, CDR1 is SGHVS, CDR2 FNYEAQ. Here the CDR3 DNA reads TGTGCCAGCAGCCCCATTGGGGTCCGCCATGCTGAAGCTTTCTTT. The encoded protein is CASSPIGVRHAEAFF. The full variable domain, with the rest looked up from reference TRBV7-6 and TRBJ1-1, is GAGVSQSPRYKVTKRGQDVALRCDPISGHVSLYWYRQALGQGPEFLTYFNYEAQQDKSGLPNDRFSAERPEGSISTLTIQRTEQRDSAMYRCASSPIGVRHAEAFFGQGTRLTVV.

The rearrangement uses TRBV11-1 and TRBJ2-3; D is ambiguous. This CDR3 spans 13 amino acids. Trimming cost V 1 base and J 6 bases, with 8 bases left between them. Per germline, CDR1 SGHAT and CDR2 FQDESV (reference sequence). The CDR3 region is CASSLVPRDTQYF. The CDR3 DNA sequence: TGTGCCAGCAGCTTAGTCCCCAGGGATACGCAGTATTTT.